These 32 T cell receptor beta chains were all obtained from the same sample, sequenced in a study of blood T cell repertoires in COVID-19. Method: immunoSEQ multiplex PCR; TCRdb's copy keeps in-frame clones and lacks some. The sample lists 400,000 or so clones, approximately 87% occurring once. The source material was PBMCs or T cells enriched from blood (not recorded which). The receptors stem from a man between 40 and 49 years old in a cohort exposed to, infected with or recovered from COVID-19 (not recorded which).

V gene TRBV7-6 combines with J gene TRBJ1-3; D is possibly TRBD1 (5 bases). Germline loops: CDR1 SGHVS, CDR2 FNYEAQ. CDR3 length: 14 amino acids. V was trimmed by 6 bases and J by 4 bases, leaving 13 bases between them. For the CDR3, the DNA is TGTGCCAGCAGTGTCAGGGCGTCGGGAAACACCATATATTTT. Its protein product is CASSVRASGNTIYF.

The gene calls are TRBV3-1 (or the pseudogene TRBV3-2) and TRBJ1-6, with 9 positions matching TRBD1. This CDR3 has 17 amino acids. Germline V lookup: CDR1 LGHDT, CDR2 YNNKEL (reference sequence). Trimming cost V 4 bases and J 8 bases; bases outside gene matches: 12. The CDR3 spells CASSRRFGTGRDSPLHF. In DNA, the CDR3 is TGTGCCAGCAGCCGCCGATTCGGGACAGGGCGCGATTCACCCCTCCACTTT.

This clone occurred once. V gene TRBV28 combines with J gene TRBJ2-4; 15 bases are a match to TRBD2. The CDR3 length is 16 residues. Germline V CDR1 and CDR2: MDHEN, SYDVKM. The J segment lost 5 bases and the V segment lost 5 bases, leaving 4 bases of the junction unmatched. CDR3 protein: CASSNGLAGGQNIQYF. The CDR3 nucleotides are TGTGCCAGCAGTAACGGACTAGCGGGAGGGCAAAACATTCAGTACTTC.

The chain is built from TRBV6-6 and TRBJ2-3; the D gene is possibly TRBD2 (7 bases). The CDR3 extends over 16 amino acids. V lost 6 bases and J lost 1, with 17 bases in between. Germline V CDR1 and CDR2: MNHNY, SVGAGI (reference sequence). The CDR3 is CASSSGGAGGTDTQYF. CDR3 coding DNA: TGTGCCAGCAGCAGTGGGGGGGCAGGGGGCACAGATACGCAGTATTTT.

This clone was observed once. Other DNA sequences in this sample translate to the same CDR3. This rearrangement joins TRBV5-5 to TRBJ2-1; D is undetermined. The germline gives CDR1 SGHKS, CDR2 YYEKEE (reference sequence). The CDR3 contains 15 residues. The V end lost 4 bases, the J end lost 0 bases, and 11 bases lay between the germline ends. The CDR3 coding sequence is TGTGCCAGCAGCCCAGCGTCAAGCTCCTACAATGAGCAGTTCTTC. It is translated as CASSPASSSYNEQFF.

The chain links TRBV2 to TRBJ2-2, with TRBD1 matching 8 bases. Germline assignment: CDR1 SNHLY and CDR2 FYNNEI. The length of the CDR3 is 16 residues. V was pared by 6 bases and J by 7 bases, with 13 bases of the junction left unmatched. The CDR3 loop reads CASRPDRALGGGELFF. For the CDR3, the DNA is TGTGCCAGCAGGCCGGACAGGGCCTTAGGAGGCGGGGAGCTGTTTTTT.

This chain connects TRBV19 to TRBJ2-1; 14 bases align to TRBD2. With 9 bases clipped from V and 6 bases from J, the junction kept 10 bases outside the gene matches. Germline CDR1 and CDR2: LNHDA and SQIVND (reference sequence). This CDR3 spans 16 amino acids. The CDR3 protein is CASSQAGTSGSNEQFF. CDR3 bases: TGTGCCAGCTCCCAAGCCGGGACTAGCGGGAGCAATGAGCAGTTCTTC.

This chain connects TRBV9 to TRBJ2-1, with TRBD2 as a possible D gene (5 bases). CDR3 size: 13 residues. V dropped 10 bases and J dropped 5 bases, with 16 bases sitting between them. Looked up from germline, CDR1 is SGDLS and CDR2 is YYNGEE. In nucleotides, the CDR3 is TGTGCCTACGGAGGAGCGGCGAACAATGAGCAGTTCTTC. As protein: CAYGGAANNEQFF. The whole variable domain, remainder taken from reference TRBV9 and TRBJ2-1, is DSGVTQTPKHLITATGQRVTLRCSPRSGDLSVYWYQQSLDQGLQFLIQYYNGEERAKGNILERFSAQQFPDLHSELNLSSLELGDSALYFCAYGGAANNEQFFGPGTRLTVL.

The chain combines TRBV2 with TRBJ2-4, with 10 bases identical to TRBD1. The germline CDR1 and CDR2 sequences are SNHLY and FYNNEI. CDR3 length: 17 residues. V was clipped by 6 bases and J by 1 base; unmatched bases: 9. CDR3 sequence: CASRAGTGVDAKNIQYF. CDR3 coding DNA: TGTGCCAGCAGAGCCGGGACAGGGGTTGACGCCAAAAACATTCAGTACTTC.

J is TRBJ2-7 and V is TRBV30; 8 bases map to TRBD1. The germline gives CDR1 GTSNPN, CDR2 SVGIG (reference sequence). The V gene end was trimmed by 5 bases and the J gene end by 3 bases; junction bases not matched to a gene: 3. The CDR3 spans 12 residues. The CDR3 DNA sequence: TGTGCCTGGGACAGGGGAGGCTACGAGCAGTACTTC. Amino acid sequence: CAWDRGGYEQYF.

CDR3 region: CASSPPTGHSTDTQYF. The CDR3 bases are TGCGCCAGCAGCCCACCCACGGGACATAGCACAGATACGCAGTATTTT. This chain connects TRBV5-1 to TRBJ2-3; D possibly corresponds to TRBD1 (6 bases). The CDR3 consists of 16 residues. Trimming removed 4 bases from V and 0 bases from J, with 15 bases in between. The germline V gene encodes CDR1 SGHRS and CDR2 YFSETQ.

The CDR3 DNA is TGTGCCAGCAGTTTATCGGGACAGGGTTATGGCTACACCTTC. Encoded protein: CASSLSGQGYGYTF. This chain joins TRBV27 and TRBJ1-2; 9 positions match TRBD1. The V gene end was trimmed by 0 bases and the J gene end by 5 bases; junction bases not matched to a gene: 1. The CDR3 totals 14 residues. Germline V gives CDR1 MNHEY, CDR2 SMNVEV (reference sequence).

The chain joins TRBV13 to TRBJ1-2; 8 bases line up with TRBD1. Germline CDR1 is PRHDT and CDR2 is FYEKMQ (reference sequence). V was clipped by 0 bases and J by 1 base; unmatched bases: 10. The CDR3 spans 18 residues. CDR3 coding DNA: TGTGCCAGCAGCTTAGGAGTGCGGCAGGGGGCAAATAACTATGGCTACACCTTC. Translated: CASSLGVRQGANNYGYTF.

V usage is TRBV5-4 and J usage is TRBJ1-2, with D perhaps matching TRBD1 (6 bases). CDR1 is SGHNT and CDR2 is YYREEE in the germline V gene (reference sequence). CDR3 size: 14 residues. Trimming stripped 4 bases from V and 0 bases from J, with 10 bases between. CDR3: CASSTWTANYGYTF. For the CDR3, the DNA is TGTGCCAGCAGCACCTGGACAGCTAACTATGGCTACACCTTC.

The gene calls are TRBV9 and TRBJ2-1, with TRBD2 matching 9 bases. Unmatched junction bases numbered 5, after V lost 4 bases and J lost 0 bases. The germline V gene encodes CDR1 SGDLS and CDR2 YYNGEE. CDR3 length: 16 amino acids. The CDR3: CASSPSSGSSYNEQFF. The DNA of the CDR3 is TGTGCCAGCAGCCCCAGTAGCGGGAGCTCCTACAATGAGCAGTTCTTC.

The chain uses TRBV9 and TRBJ2-2; TRBD2 agrees at 10 bases. The V and J ends lost 4 bases and 4 bases, in that order; junction bases with no gene match: 7. From germline, CDR1 is SGDLS and CDR2 YYNGEE. This CDR3 region has 16 residues. The CDR3 region is CASSPRASGSTGELFF. The DNA of the CDR3 is TGTGCCAGCAGCCCCCGGGCTAGCGGGAGCACCGGGGAGCTGTTTTTT.

The chain carries TRBV5-5 and TRBJ2-7; TRBD1 matches at 10 bases. Germline trimming cut 1 base from V and 3 bases from J; bases unmatched to any gene: 7. Per germline, CDR1 SGHKS and CDR2 YYEKEE (reference sequence). This CDR3 comprises 16 residues. The CDR3 protein is CASSLTAGQGFYEQYF. CDR3 nucleotides: TGTGCCAGCAGCTTGACCGCGGGACAGGGGTTCTACGAGCAGTACTTC. Full variable domain (remainder filled in from reference TRBV5-5 and TRBJ2-7): DAGVTQSPTHLIKTRGQQVTLRCSPISGHKSVSWYQQVLGQGPQFIFQYYEKEERGRGNFPDRFSARQFPNYSSELNVNALLLGDSALYLCASSLTAGQGFYEQYFGPGTRLTVT.

This clone appeared a single time. The genes are TRBV2 and TRBJ1-5, with TRBD1 identical over 8 bases. The germline V gene has CDR1 SNHLY and CDR2 FYNNEI. The CDR3 has 15 residues. The V and J ends lost 5 bases and 2 bases, in that order; junction bases with no gene match: 5. The CDR3 region is CASSPDRVGNQPQHF. CDR3 DNA: TGTGCCAGCAGTCCGGACAGGGTGGGCAATCAGCCCCAGCATTTT.

The chain links TRBV7-2 to TRBJ1-2, with 8 nucleotides matching TRBD1. V dropped 1 base and J dropped 4; count of bases not matched to a gene: 5. Germline CDR1 SGHTA, CDR2 FQGNSA. CDR3 length: 15 amino acids. CDR3 residues: CASSLGPGGSYGYTF. CDR3 DNA: TGTGCCAGCAGCTTAGGTCCAGGGGGCAGCTATGGCTACACCTTC. The complete variable domain, with remaining parts taken from reference TRBV7-2 and TRBJ1-2, reads GAGVSQSPSNKVTEKGKDVELRCDPISGHTALYWYRQSLGQGLEFLIYFQGNSAPDKSGLPSDRFSAERTGGSVSTLTIQRTQQEDSAVYLCASSLGPGGSYGYTFGSGTRLTVV.

This clone was counted between two and nine times. This chain's CDR3 is CASSTASGQTGELFF. As DNA, the CDR3 is TGCGCCAGCAGCACCGCTAGCGGGCAAACCGGGGAGCTGTTTTTT. The chain couples TRBV5-1 to TRBJ2-2; 8 bases map to TRBD2. Germline CDR1 is SGHRS and CDR2 is YFSETQ. V was clipped by 4 bases and J by 5 bases; unmatched bases: 7. CDR3 length: 15 residues.

The chain joins TRBV19 to TRBJ2-3; 16 bases map to TRBD2. This CDR3 contains 18 residues. Germline V gene lookup returns CDR1 LNHDA and CDR2 SQIVND (reference sequence). V dropped 1 base and J dropped 4; count of bases not matched to a gene: 5. The CDR3 DNA is TGTGCCAGTAGTATAGTTCGGGGACTAGCGGGAGGGCCAGATACGCAGTATTTT. Translated, it gives CASSIVRGLAGGPDTQYF.

V usage is TRBV11-1 and J usage is TRBJ2-2, with TRBD1 as a possible D gene (5 bases). Trimming pared 3 bases from V and 1 base from J, leaving 6 bases between. Per the germline V gene, CDR1 is SGHAT and CDR2 is FQDESV (reference sequence). This CDR3 has 14 residues. The CDR3 reads CASSLGLNTGELFF. The CDR3 nucleotides read TGTGCCAGCAGCTTGGGGCTGAACACCGGGGAGCTGTTTTTT.

The V call is TRBV27, the J call TRBJ1-1; 7 nucleotides agree with TRBD1. Germline trimming cut 6 bases from V and 3 bases from J; bases unmatched to any gene: 13. The CDR3 sequence is 16 residues long. Germline V CDR1 and CDR2: MNHEY, SMNVEV (reference sequence). The CDR3 DNA reads as TGTGCCAGCAGCCCCGGCTACAGGGGTTCGGACACTGAAGCTTTCTTT. Translation gives CASSPGYRGSDTEAFF.

This chain connects TRBV19 to TRBJ1-2, with 10 bases aligning to TRBD1. Germline lookup yields CDR1 LNHDA and CDR2 SQIVND (reference sequence). J was trimmed by 7 bases and V by 4 bases; bases with no gene match: 12. The CDR3 is made up of 16 amino acids. CDR3 region: CASSRTGGIVSPGYTF. The CDR3 bases are TGTGCCAGTAGTAGGACAGGGGGGATTGTTTCTCCTGGCTACACCTTC.

CDR3 nucleotides: TGTGCCAGTTCAGGGGGATATCAGCCCCAGCATTTT. It codes for CASSGGYQPQHF. The genes are TRBV19 and TRBJ1-5, with 7 nucleotides matching TRBD1. Looked up from germline, CDR1 is LNHDA and CDR2 is SQIVND (reference sequence). The V gene end was trimmed by 8 bases and the J gene end by 5 bases; junction bases not matched to a gene: 3. This CDR3 region has 12 residues.

This clone was recorded only once. This rearrangement joins TRBV3-1 (or the pseudogene TRBV3-2) to TRBJ1-5, with D uncertain. Germline CDR1 LGHDT, CDR2 YNNKEL (reference sequence). The CDR3 runs to 14 residues. Trimming cost V 1 base and J 7 bases, with 11 bases left between them. The CDR3 spells CASSQVPKKQPQHF. The DNA for the CDR3 is TGTGCCAGCAGCCAAGTTCCTAAAAAACAGCCCCAGCATTTT.

The chain uses TRBV3-1 (or the pseudogene TRBV3-2) and TRBJ2-2, with D perhaps TRBD2 (6 bases). Trimming pared 6 bases from V and 7 bases from J, leaving 15 bases between. This CDR3 spans 14 amino acids. Germline CDR1 reads LGHDT; CDR2 reads YNNKEL (reference sequence). DNA for the CDR3: TGTGCCAGCAGTCCTTTGGAGGGATTCGGGGAGCTGTTTTTT. Protein product: CASSPLEGFGELFF.

V is TRBV7-9 and J is TRBJ2-7; no definite D call. Germline CDR1 reads SEHNR; CDR2 reads FQNEAQ (reference sequence). This CDR3 comprises 13 residues. The V end lost 3 bases, the J end lost 1 base, and 7 bases lay between the germline ends. The chain's CDR3 is CASSFPSSYEQYF. As DNA, the CDR3 is TGTGCCAGCAGCTTCCCGTCTTCCTACGAGCAGTACTTC.

This clone has just a few counts. The chain uses TRBV3-1 (or the pseudogene TRBV3-2) and TRBJ1-3; D might be TRBD1 (6 bases). Germline CDR1 and CDR2: LGHDT and YNNKEL (reference sequence). The V gene lost 3 bases and the J gene lost 4 bases, with 16 bases spanning the gap. The CDR3 totals 16 residues. In nucleotides, the CDR3 is TGTGCCAGCAGCCATGAAGACAGGATCTACGGAAACACCATATATTTT. Translation gives CASSHEDRIYGNTIYF.

The genes are TRBV6-5 and TRBJ2-1; 8 nucleotides agree with TRBD1. Trimming cost V 1 base and J 7 bases; bases outside gene matches: 6. Per germline, CDR1 MNHEY and CDR2 SVGAGI. This CDR3 has 15 residues. The CDR3 DNA follows: TGTGCCAGCAGTTACTTCACAGGGGGTCAGAATGAGCAGTTCTTC. Its protein is CASSYFTGGQNEQFF.

The rearrangement links TRBV30 to TRBJ1-5, with D possibly matching TRBD1 (6 bases). The germline V and J ends were trimmed by 3 bases and 7 bases, with 13 bases remaining between them. Germline CDR1 GTSNPN, CDR2 SVGIG (reference sequence). This CDR3 comprises 13 residues. Here the CDR3 DNA reads TGTGCCTGGAGCAGGGGCGAAGGGCAGCCCCAGCATTTT. Residues: CAWSRGEGQPQHF. The full variable domain, rest sourced from reference TRBV30 and TRBJ1-5, is SQTIHQWPATLVQPVGSPLSLECTVEGTSNPNLYWYRQAAGRGLQLLFYSVGIGQISSEVPQNLSASRPQDRQFILSSKKLLLSDSGFYLCAWSRGEGQPQHFGDGTRLSIL.

The chain combines TRBV11-2 with TRBJ1-3; D not certain. The ends were cut back, 1 base at V and 0 bases at J, with 4 bases in the middle. The germline V gene encodes CDR1 SGHAT and CDR2 FQNNGV. The CDR3 has 14 amino acids. CDR3 DNA sequence: TGTGCCAGCAGCTTAGGCGTCTCTGGAAACACCATATATTTT. Protein sequence: CASSLGVSGNTIYF.